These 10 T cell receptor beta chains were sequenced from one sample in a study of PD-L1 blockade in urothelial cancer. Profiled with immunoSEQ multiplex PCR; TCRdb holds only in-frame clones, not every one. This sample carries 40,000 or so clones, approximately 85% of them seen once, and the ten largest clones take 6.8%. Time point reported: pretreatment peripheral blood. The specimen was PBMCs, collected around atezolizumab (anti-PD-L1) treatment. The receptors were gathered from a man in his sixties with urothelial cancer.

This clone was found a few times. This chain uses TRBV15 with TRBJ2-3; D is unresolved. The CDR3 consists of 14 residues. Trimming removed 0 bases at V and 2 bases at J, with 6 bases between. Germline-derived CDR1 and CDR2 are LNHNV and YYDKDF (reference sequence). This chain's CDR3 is CATSREATTDTQYF. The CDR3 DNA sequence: TGTGCCACCAGCAGAGAAGCCACCACAGATACGCAGTATTTT. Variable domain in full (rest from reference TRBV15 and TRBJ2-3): DAMVIQNPRYQVTQFGKPVTLSCSQTLNHNVMYWYQQKSSQAPKLLFHYYDKDFNNEADTPDNFQSRRPNTSFCFLDIRSPGLGDTAMYLCATSREATTDTQYFGPGTRLTVL.

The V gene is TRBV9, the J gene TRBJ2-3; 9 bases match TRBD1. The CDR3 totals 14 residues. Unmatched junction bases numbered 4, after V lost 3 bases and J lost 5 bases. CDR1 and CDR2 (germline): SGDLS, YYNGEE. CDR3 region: CASSARTGEDTQYF. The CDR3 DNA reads TGTGCCAGCAGCGCCAGGACAGGGGAAGATACGCAGTATTTT. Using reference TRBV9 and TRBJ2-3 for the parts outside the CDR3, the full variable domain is DSGVTQTPKHLITATGQRVTLRCSPRSGDLSVYWYQQSLDQGLQFLIQYYNGEERAKGNILERFSAQQFPDLHSELNLSSLELGDSALYFCASSARTGEDTQYFGPGTRLTVL.

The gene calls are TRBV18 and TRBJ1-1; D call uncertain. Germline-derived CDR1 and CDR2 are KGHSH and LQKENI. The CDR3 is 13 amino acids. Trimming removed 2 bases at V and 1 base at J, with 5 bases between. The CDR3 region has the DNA TGTGCCAGCTCACCAAGCAAGAACACTGAAGCTTTCTTT. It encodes CASSPSKNTEAFF.

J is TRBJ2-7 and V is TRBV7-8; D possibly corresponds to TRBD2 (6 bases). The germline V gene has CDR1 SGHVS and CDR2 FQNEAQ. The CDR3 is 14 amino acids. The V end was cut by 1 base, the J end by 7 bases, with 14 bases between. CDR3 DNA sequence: TGTGCCAGCAGCTTAGGCGGGACCGCGGGGGAGCAGTACTTC. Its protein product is CASSLGGTAGEQYF.

The CDR3 region is CASSGGELAYEQYF. As DNA, the CDR3 is TGTGCCAGTAGCGGAGGGGAACTAGCCTACGAGCAGTACTTC. The chain joins TRBV19 to TRBJ2-7; perhaps TRBD2 as D (6 bases). Germline V gives CDR1 LNHDA, CDR2 SQIVND (reference sequence). The CDR3 length is 14 residues. V lost 6 bases and J 2 bases, leaving 14 bases between the germline ends.

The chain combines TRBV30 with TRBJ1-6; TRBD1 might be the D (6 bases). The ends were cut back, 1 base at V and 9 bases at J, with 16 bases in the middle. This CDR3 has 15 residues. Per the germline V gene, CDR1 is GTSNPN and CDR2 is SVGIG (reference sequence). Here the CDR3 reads CAWSAAVGGRSPLHF. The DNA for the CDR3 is TGTGCCTGGAGTGCCGCTGTTGGGGGCCGTTCACCCCTCCACTTT.

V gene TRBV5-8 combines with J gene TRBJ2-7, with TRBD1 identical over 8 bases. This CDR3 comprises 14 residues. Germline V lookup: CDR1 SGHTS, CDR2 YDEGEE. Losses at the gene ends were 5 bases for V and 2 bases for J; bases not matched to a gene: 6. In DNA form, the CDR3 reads TGTGCCAGCAGGAATGGACAGGGAGCCTACGAGCAGTACTTC. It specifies CASRNGQGAYEQYF.

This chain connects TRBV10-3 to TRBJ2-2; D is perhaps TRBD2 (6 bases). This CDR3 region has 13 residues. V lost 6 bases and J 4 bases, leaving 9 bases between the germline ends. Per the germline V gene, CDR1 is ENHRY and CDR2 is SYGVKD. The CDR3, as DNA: TGTGCCATCAGGGGGGGACCCACCGGGGAGCTGTTTTTT. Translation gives CAIRGGPTGELFF.

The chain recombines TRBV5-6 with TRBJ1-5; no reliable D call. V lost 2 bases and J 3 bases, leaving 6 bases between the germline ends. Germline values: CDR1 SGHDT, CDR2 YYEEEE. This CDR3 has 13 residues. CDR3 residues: CASSFWPNQPQHF. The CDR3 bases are TGTGCCAGCAGCTTTTGGCCCAATCAGCCCCAGCATTTT. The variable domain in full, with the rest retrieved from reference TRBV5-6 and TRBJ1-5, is DAGVTQSPTHLIKTRGQQVTLRCSPKSGHDTVSWYQQALGQGPQFIFQYYEEEERQRGNFPDRFSGHQFPNYSSELNVNALLLGDSALYLCASSFWPNQPQHFGDGTRLSIL.

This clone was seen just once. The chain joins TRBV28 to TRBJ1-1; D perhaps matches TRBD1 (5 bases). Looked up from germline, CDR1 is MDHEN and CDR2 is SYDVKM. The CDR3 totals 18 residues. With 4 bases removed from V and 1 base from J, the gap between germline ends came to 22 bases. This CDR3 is CASSSTLGRGGPNTEAFF. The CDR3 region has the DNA TGTGCCAGCAGTTCTACTCTGGGGCGGGGAGGGCCGAACACTGAAGCTTTCTTT.